What follows are 25 T cell receptor beta chains derived from one specimen sequenced in a study of identical twins. TCRdb reprocessed the 5' RACE reads with MiXCR, giving one entry per CDR3 protein. The data contain 700,000 to 950,000 distinct CDR3 sequences, 12% of them seen just once; the ten biggest clones take up around 1.6%. Another study also made use of these data, one on yellow fever vaccine responses in identical twins.

Sample: PBMCs. These receptors were obtained from a woman younger than 30 in good health.

This chain links TRBV20-1 with TRBJ2-1, with 8 bases lining up with TRBD2. The length of the CDR3 is 16 residues. Germline V gene sequence: CDR1 DFQATT, CDR2 SNEGSKA (reference sequence). V gave up 3 bases and J gave up 0 bases; unmatched junction bases: 7. The CDR3 nucleotides read TGCAGTGCTAGGGCGACACTAGCGGTCTCCTACAATGAGCAGTTCTTC. Its protein product is CSARATLAVSYNEQFF.

The CDR3 reads CASSKTGGANTGELFF. The DNA for the CDR3 is TGTGCCAGCAGCAAGACAGGGGGCGCGAACACCGGGGAGCTGTTTTTT. The V call is TRBV6-1, the J call TRBJ2-2; 10 nucleotides align to TRBD1. Trimming at V came to 6 bases and at J to 0 bases, leaving 4 bases not matched to a gene. Germline values: CDR1 MNHNS, CDR2 SASEGT. The CDR3 is 16 amino acids.

This clonotype has at least ten counts. The chain uses TRBV3-1 and TRBJ1-1, with 7 bases fitting TRBD1. The germline CDR1 and CDR2 sequences are LGHDT and YNNKEL (reference sequence). V lost 0 bases and J lost 7; bases outside the gene matches: 5. This CDR3 comprises 14 residues. CDR3 region: CASSQDRGQGEAFF. In DNA form, the CDR3 reads TGTGCCAGCAGCCAAGATAGGGGGCAGGGTGAAGCTTTCTTT.

CDR3 protein: CASSLGDLVDEQFF. CDR3 nucleotides: TGTGCCAGCAGCTTAGGGGACTTGGTCGATGAGCAGTTCTTC. The V gene is TRBV7-9, the J gene TRBJ2-1, with D possibly TRBD2 on 6 matching bases. V lost 1 base to trimming and J lost 8 bases, with 12 bases between them. CDR1 SEHNR and CDR2 FQNEAQ come from the germline V gene (reference sequence). The CDR3 totals 14 residues.

The genes are TRBV27 and TRBJ2-3; D unclear. The CDR3 consists of 14 residues. V gave up 2 bases and J gave up 2 bases, with 8 bases separating them. Germline V gene data show CDR1 as MNHEY and CDR2 as SMNVEV (reference sequence). CDR3 protein: CASSLAEPTDTQYF. CDR3 nucleotides: TGTGCCAGCAGTTTAGCGGAGCCCACAGATACGCAGTATTTT.

V and J are TRBV19 and TRBJ2-7; possible D gene TRBD2, 5 bases. Germline V gene data show CDR1 as LNHDA and CDR2 as SQIVND (reference sequence). CDR3 length: 14 amino acids. The V end was cut by 6 bases, the J end by 5 bases, with 17 bases between. Written as DNA, the CDR3 is TGTGCCAGTAGCCCCCAGATAGCGAGCCACGAGCAGTACGTC. Its translation: CASSPQIASHEQYV.

In this sample, this clonotype turned up a few times. V is TRBV7-9 and J is TRBJ1-5; 10 bases match TRBD1. CDR1 is SEHNR and CDR2 is FQNEAQ in the germline V gene (reference sequence). The CDR3 length is 15 residues. With V trimmed by 4 bases and J by 2 bases, 2 bases remained unmatched. The CDR3 here is CASSWGTGGNQPQHF. The CDR3 bases are TGTGCCAGCAGCTGGGGGACAGGGGGCAATCAGCCCCAGCATTTT.

This clonotype was observed a handful of times. This chain connects TRBV12-3 or TRBV12-4 to TRBJ2-1; weak D call: TRBD2 (5 bases). V was shortened by 7 bases and J by 3 bases, with 16 bases between the two germline ends. This CDR3 contains 15 residues. CDR3 loop: CASTSGLADYNEQFF. Written as DNA, the CDR3 is TGTGCCAGCACCTCTGGACTCGCAGACTACAATGAGCAGTTCTTC.

At least ten counts were recorded for this clonotype. CDR3 DNA sequence: TGCAGGGACCCGAGGGGCTACACCTTC. Translation gives CRDPRGYTF. The rearrangement joins TRBV20-1 to TRBJ1-2, with D hard to call. Germline V gene lookup returns CDR1 DFQATT and CDR2 SNEGSKA (reference sequence). The CDR3 sequence is 9 residues long.

With regard to this clonotype: A much larger clone differs from this one at a single base, so this may be a read error. The CDR3 carries no conserved terminal phenylalanine or tryptophan, so it likely arises from a read error. J is TRBJ1-2 and V is TRBV29-1; 8 nucleotides line up with TRBD1. The CDR3 runs to 14 residues. The germline V gene has CDR1 SQVTM and CDR2 ANQGSEA. The V and J ends lost 3 bases and 3 bases, in that order; junction bases with no gene match: 6. The CDR3 loop is CSVDWTDRDYGYTL. CDR3 coding DNA: TGCAGCGTTGACTGGACGGACAGGGACTATGGCTACACCTTA.

The chain recombines TRBV12-3 or TRBV12-4 with TRBJ2-3; possibly TRBD1 for D (6 bases). Trimming cost V 6 bases and J 10 bases, with 14 bases left between them. This CDR3 region has 12 residues. CDR3 amino acids: CASSLNRVSQYF. The CDR3 coding sequence is TGTGCCAGCAGCCTCAACAGGGTTTCGCAGTATTTT.

The CDR3 sequence: CASSKTSGGGSYEQYF. The DNA for the CDR3 is TGTGCCAGCAGTAAAACTAGCGGGGGGGGGTCTTACGAGCAGTACTTC. The chain employs TRBV25-1 and TRBJ2-7; 13 bases fit TRBD2. Germline values: CDR1 MGHDK, CDR2 SYGVNS. The CDR3 extends over 16 amino acids. J gave up 4 bases and V 5 bases, and 8 bases lay outside the gene matches.

V gene TRBV7-6 combines with J gene TRBJ2-1, with 12 bases identical to TRBD1. Germline CDR1 reads SGHVS; CDR2 reads FNYEAQ. J gave up 9 bases and V 5 bases, and 8 bases lay outside the gene matches. The CDR3 runs to 15 residues. The CDR3 nucleotides read TGTGCCAGCAGCCCGGGACAGGGGGCGTTTCTTGAGCAGTTCTTC. It encodes CASSPGQGAFLEQFF.

The rearrangement links TRBV6-5 to TRBJ2-1, with 7 bases identical to TRBD2. This CDR3 region has 14 residues. In germline, CDR1 is MNHEY, CDR2 SVGAGI. J gave up 8 bases and V 4 bases, and 8 bases lay outside the gene matches. CDR3 nucleotides: TGTGCCAGCAGTTCTAGGACTAGTGTCGATGAGCAGTTCTTC. Residues: CASSSRTSVDEQFF.

This clonotype was seen more than once but under ten times. V usage is TRBV25-1 and J usage is TRBJ2-1, with D unclear. Trimming shortened V by 10 bases and J by 7 bases, and 14 bases separated the two germline ends. The CDR3 loop spans 12 amino acids. Germline CDR1 MGHDK, CDR2 SYGVNS. The CDR3 spells CAIKTARNEQFF. The CDR3 DNA sequence: TGTGCCATCAAGACTGCGCGAAATGAGCAGTTCTTC.

This clonotype showed up just a few times. The chain is built from TRBV20-1 and TRBJ2-4; 7 positions agree with TRBD2. CDR3 size: 14 residues. The V gene end was trimmed by 4 bases and the J gene end by 8 bases; junction bases not matched to a gene: 11. The germline gives CDR1 DFQATT, CDR2 SNEGSKA (reference sequence). CDR3 nucleotide sequence: TGCAGTGCTACAGCGGGACCCTTAGAAGACATTCAGTACTTC. Translated: CSATAGPLEDIQYF.

This clonotype was observed a few times. This rearrangement joins TRBV11-2 to TRBJ2-3; 13 positions agree with TRBD2. Germline V gene lookup returns CDR1 SGHAT and CDR2 FQNNGV. The CDR3 covers 18 residues. The V and J ends lost 3 bases and 2 bases, in that order; junction bases with no gene match: 8. The DNA for the CDR3 is TGTGCCAGCAGCTTCAGACTAGCGGGGGGCCGTTCCACAGATACGCAGTATTTT. Residues: CASSFRLAGGRSTDTQYF.

This clonotype came up a few times. The chain carries TRBV5-8 and TRBJ1-2; D unresolved. The CDR3 contains 11 residues. Germline V gene lookup returns CDR1 SGHTS and CDR2 YDEGEE. The V gene lost 10 bases and the J gene lost 1 base, with 8 bases spanning the gap. CDR3 loop: CAGDINYGYTF. The CDR3 coding sequence is TGTGCCGGCGACATTAACTATGGCTACACCTTC.

The table lists this clonotype with a few counts. V usage is TRBV7-2 and J usage is TRBJ2-1; the D is unclear. The CDR3 runs to 16 residues. Germline lookup yields CDR1 SGHTA and CDR2 FQGNSA. V shed 5 bases and J shed 1 base, with 15 bases lying between them. The CDR3 loop is CASSRRPDISYNEQFF. CDR3 nucleotides: TGTGCCAGCAGCCGCCGGCCAGACATTTCCTACAATGAGCAGTTCTTC.

This clonotype occurred many times. V is TRBV18 and J is TRBJ2-5; the D gene is possibly TRBD2 (5 bases). Germline values: CDR1 KGHSH, CDR2 LQKENI. Trimming left V 1 base short and J 5 bases short, with 14 bases between. The CDR3 has 15 residues. The CDR3 here is CASSPRSGSGETQYF. The CDR3 DNA sequence: TGTGCCAGCTCACCACGTAGTGGGAGTGGGGAGACCCAGTACTTC.

The rearrangement joins TRBV28 to TRBJ2-3; D remains unclear. The length of the CDR3 is 14 residues. The V and J ends lost 2 bases and 3 bases respectively, with 9 bases between them. Germline V gene data show CDR1 as MDHEN and CDR2 as SYDVKM. As DNA, the CDR3 is TGTGCCAGCAGTTTAATTCGCAGAACAGATACGCAGTATTTT. Amino acids: CASSLIRRTDTQYF.

The rearrangement uses TRBV12-3 or TRBV12-4 and TRBJ1-2; D possibly corresponds to TRBD1 (6 bases). Trimming pared 6 bases from V and 2 bases from J, leaving 13 bases between. The CDR3 extends over 14 amino acids. The CDR3 nucleotides read TGTGCCAGCAGGTTGTCGGGGGCGAACTATGGCTACACCTTC. It is translated as CASRLSGANYGYTF.

This clonotype was seen only a few times. This chain uses TRBV7-2 with TRBJ2-3, with TRBD2 identical over 8 bases. The CDR3 loop spans 14 amino acids. From germline, CDR1 is SGHTA and CDR2 FQGNSA. Trimming cost V 1 base and J 8 bases; bases outside gene matches: 5. CDR3 residues: CASSLGPGGGTQYF. DNA for the CDR3: TGTGCCAGCAGCTTAGGCCCCGGGGGGGGTACGCAGTATTTT.

The V call is TRBV28, the J call TRBJ1-2; D is unclear. CDR1 is MDHEN and CDR2 is SYDVKM in the germline V gene. The CDR3 is 13 residues long. The germline V and J ends were trimmed by 3 bases and 4 bases, with 9 bases remaining between them. The CDR3 DNA follows: TGTGCCAGCAGTTTCAGGCAGTCCTATGGCTACACCTTC. Its protein is CASSFRQSYGYTF.

V usage is TRBV11-3 and J usage is TRBJ2-1, with TRBD1 matching over 9 bases. This CDR3 has 15 residues. Germline CDR1 is SGHNT and CDR2 is YENEEA. V gave up 4 bases and J gave up 6 bases; unmatched junction bases: 7. The CDR3 protein is CASSSGTGPLNEQFF. The CDR3 DNA reads as TGTGCCAGCAGCTCCGGGACAGGGCCCCTCAATGAGCAGTTCTTC.